This TCR beta chain originates from a study of identical twins. Study-wide results and caveats: Conclusions leaned on cross-sectional statistical analysis and did not track the same donors over time. Zero-insertion analyses might be partly confounded by invariant T cells like MAIT and iNKT. With abundant cord blood beta clonotypes, insertions were fewer; memory repertoires showed no such pattern.

Details on this clonotype: The antigen is unknown.

TCRdb reprocessed the 5' RACE reads via MiXCR and lists one record per CDR3 protein. The data hold around 1.7 million distinct CDR3 sequences, with less than 40% observed a single time. The source material was cord blood. The source of this sequence is a newborn girl in good health.

The CDR3 is CASSPRGHPYYEQYF. The CDR3 region has the DNA TGTGCCAGCAGCCCTCGGGGACATCCCTACTACGAGCAGTACTTC. V gene TRBV3-1 combines with J gene TRBJ2-7, with D perhaps TRBD1 (6 bases). Germline V gene sequence: CDR1 LGHDT, CDR2 YNNKEL (reference sequence). The germline V and J ends were trimmed by 4 bases and 3 bases, with 16 bases remaining between them. This CDR3 has 15 amino acids.